The present T cell receptor (beta chain) was sequenced within a study of cytomegalovirus exposure and HLA in healthy donors. Overall study findings and caveats: The likely origin of a cluster of highly shared sequence variants was a sequencing artifact.

The PCR ran on 60 Vbeta and 13 Jbeta primers. Sequencing was performed with immunoSEQ multiplex PCR; in TCRdb, only in-frame clones are kept and a portion is missing. This repertoire shows 90,000 or so clones, roughly four fifths found once; its top ten account for roughly 3.5%. Comment on this clone: Antigen: not known.

The CDR3 runs to 17 residues. Trimming removed 4 bases from V and 1 base from J, with 19 bases in between. The germline CDR1 and CDR2 sequences are MNHEY and SMNVEV (reference sequence). The sample consisted of PBMCs. The source is a man aged 30-40 years in good health and CMV-seropositive. The J gene is TRBJ1-2, the V gene TRBV27; D is uncertain. The CDR3 DNA follows: TGTGCCAGCAGTTGGATCGGCTGGAAGGAGGGTAACTATGGCTACACCTTC. Protein product: CASSWIGWKEGNYGYTF.